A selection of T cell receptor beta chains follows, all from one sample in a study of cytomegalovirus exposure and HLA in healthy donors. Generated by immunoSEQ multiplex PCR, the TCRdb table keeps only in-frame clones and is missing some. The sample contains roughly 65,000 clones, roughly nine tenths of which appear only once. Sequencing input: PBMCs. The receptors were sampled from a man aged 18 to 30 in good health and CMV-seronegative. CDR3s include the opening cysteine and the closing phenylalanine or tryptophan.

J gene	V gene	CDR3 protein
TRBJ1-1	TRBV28	CASSLSRGATEAFF
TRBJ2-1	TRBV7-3	CASSLTLSDYNEQFF
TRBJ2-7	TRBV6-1	CASSEPGTGRDEQYF
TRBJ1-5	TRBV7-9	CASRDSRNQPQHF
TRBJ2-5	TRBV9	CASSLQGAPQETQYF
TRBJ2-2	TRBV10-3	CATGGDPGELFF
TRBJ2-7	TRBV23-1	CASSQGPDKVYEQYF
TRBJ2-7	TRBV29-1	CSVEGDSSSYEQYF
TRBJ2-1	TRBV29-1	CSADTIPGNEQFF
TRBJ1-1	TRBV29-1	CSVERQENTEAFF
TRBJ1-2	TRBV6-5	CASSPDSWNYGYTF
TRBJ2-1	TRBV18	CASSPPAQSSYNEQFF
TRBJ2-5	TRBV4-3	CASSLGLAGAETQYF
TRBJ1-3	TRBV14	CASRDRISGNTIYF
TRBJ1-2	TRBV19	CASTPDRGLLHYGYTF
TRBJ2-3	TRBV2	CASIIMPRDGLTDTQYF
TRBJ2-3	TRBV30	CAWSPGLAGPKKNTDTQYF
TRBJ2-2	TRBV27	CASSFGLAGGELFF
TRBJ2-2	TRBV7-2	CATASSPIGELFF
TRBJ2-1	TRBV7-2	CASRHNNEQFF
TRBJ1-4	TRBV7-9	CASSLARDRGVLFF
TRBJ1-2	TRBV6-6	CASSWQGIGYGYTF
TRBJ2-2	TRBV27	CASSLANTGELFF
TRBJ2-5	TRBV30	CAWKGGDRARFGTQYF
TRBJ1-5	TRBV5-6	CASSLAGGLVGLGQPQHF
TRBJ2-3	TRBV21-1	CASSPTGIDTQYF
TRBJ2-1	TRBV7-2	CASSLNGRGHEQFF
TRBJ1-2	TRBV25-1	CATRGTDYGYTF
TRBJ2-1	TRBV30	CAWSIASNEQFF